A single sample gave rise to the 5 T cell receptor beta chains below, sequenced in a study of shared T cell receptors in the human thymus. Clones were read by immunoSEQ multiplex PCR, and TCRdb kept only the in-frame ones, dropping some. The repertoire consists of under 850,000 clones, with approximately 88% occurring once and the leading ten covering 0.008% to 0.011%. This sample was also put to use in a study of human thymus T cells.

The specimen sequenced was thymocytes. These receptors were collected from a boy in the first two years of life with a congenital heart defect.

The V call is TRBV4-3, the J call TRBJ2-4, with a weak D call TRBD2 (6 bases). V was shortened by 4 bases and J by 8 bases, with 15 bases between the two germline ends. The CDR3 totals 14 residues. In germline, CDR1 is LGHNA, CDR2 YSLEER. The CDR3 loop reads CASSPWRASDIQYF. Written as DNA, the CDR3 is TGCGCCAGCAGCCCTTGGAGGGCCAGTGACATTCAGTACTTC.

This rearrangement joins TRBV4-1 to TRBJ1-2, with TRBD1 identical over 8 bases. Per germline, CDR1 MGHRA and CDR2 YSYEKL. The CDR3 runs 16 residues. J lost 4 bases, V lost 0 bases, and 7 bases had no gene match. The CDR3 is CASSQEGQGAIYGYTF. The DNA for the CDR3 is TGCGCCAGCAGCCAAGAAGGGCAGGGGGCTATCTATGGCTACACCTTC.

The chain carries TRBV4-1 and TRBJ2-3; TRBD2 agrees at 10 bases. Germline CDR1 reads MGHRA; CDR2 reads YSYEKL. V dropped 4 bases and J dropped 5; count of bases not matched to a gene: 15. The CDR3 totals 18 residues. The CDR3 is CASSPSRSSGRQVDTQYF. The CDR3 nucleotides read TGCGCCAGCAGCCCAAGTCGGTCTAGCGGGAGACAGGTAGATACGCAGTATTTT.

This chain's CDR3 is CASSPQTSGSGGCTDTQYF. DNA for the CDR3: TGTGCCAGCAGCCCCCAGACTAGCGGGAGTGGGGGATGCACAGATACGCAGTATTTT. The chain joins TRBV7-9 to TRBJ2-3; 12 bases match TRBD2. Germline V gives CDR1 SEHNR, CDR2 FQNEAQ (reference sequence). V shed 5 bases, J shed 1 base, and the junction held 13 bases outside the gene matches. CDR3 length: 19 residues.

The gene calls are TRBV7-2 and TRBJ2-7; the match to TRBD1 covers 8 bases. This CDR3 has 18 amino acids. CDR1 SGHTA and CDR2 FQGNSA come from the germline V gene. Trimming cost V 4 bases and J 3 bases; bases outside gene matches: 17. The CDR3 DNA follows: TGTGCCAGCAGCTCCCCCTCGGGGAAGAGGGACAGGTACTACGAGCAGTACTTC. Protein product: CASSSPSGKRDRYYEQYF.